This T cell receptor beta chain was sequenced in a study of cytomegalovirus exposure and HLA in healthy donors. Findings and caveats of the study: In a later analysis, TCR beta V- and J-gene trimming showed a link to a missense DCLRE1C variant.

Vbeta (60) and Jbeta (13) primers were used in the PCR. Some clones are missing from TCRdb's copy, which holds only in-frame ones; the method was immunoSEQ multiplex PCR. The sample includes about 160,000 clones, roughly 80% seen only once; the top ten take about 9.6%. Concerning this clone itself: Its cognate antigen is unknown.

Sequenced input: PBMCs. The TCR originated in a man aged 18 to 35 in good health and CMV-seropositive.

The CDR3 sequence: CASSPGQGAYEQYF. CDR3 in DNA: TGTGCCAGCAGTCCAGGACAGGGGGCGTACGAGCAGTACTTC. V and J are TRBV2 and TRBJ2-7; 11 nucleotides align to TRBD1. V was pared by 5 bases and J by 4 bases, with 4 bases of the junction left unmatched. The CDR3 runs 14 residues. CDR1 SNHLY and CDR2 FYNNEI come from the germline V gene.